The sequence of this TCR beta chain was determined in a study of CD8+ T cells in alopecia areata. Broader study findings: Scalp and blood samples kept many expanded lesional clones throughout tofacitinib. Scalp sequencing also captures normal skin's resident alphabeta T cells.

Extracted RNA was reverse transcribed into cDNA, the sequencing template. Method: immunoSEQ multiplex PCR; TCRdb's copy keeps in-frame clones and lacks some. The data show 150,000 to 200,000 clones, around three fifths seen once. V lost 10 bases, J lost 8 bases, and 13 bases stayed unmatched. The CDR3 runs to 13 residues. Germline CDR1 reads MNHEY; CDR2 reads SMNVEV (reference sequence). The treatment denotes: oral pan-JAK inhibitor, 5-10 mg twice daily. Lesional scalp punch biopsies and peripheral blood were collected from alopecia areata patients. To note about this clone: Its antigen is as yet unknown.

The receptor's source is a human donor with alopecia areata. The chain employs TRBV27 and TRBJ1-2; 7 bases map to TRBD1. The sample was CD4+ T cells sorted from blood, taken between weeks 49 and 50, from a patient treated with tofacitinib. The chain's CDR3 is CATSGGTKAGYTF. The CDR3 region has the DNA TGTGCCACCTCAGGGGGAACCAAAGCGGGCTACACCTTC.